These 7 T cell receptor beta chains were all obtained from the same sample, sequenced in a study of cytomegalovirus exposure and HLA in healthy donors. Researchers ran the PCR with 60 Vbeta and 13 Jbeta primers. Libraries were prepared by immunoSEQ multiplex PCR; TCRdb keeps only in-frame clonotypes and omits some of them. The sample table includes about 190,000 clones. The sample consisted of PBMCs. These receptors all come from a woman between 25 and 40 years old in good health and CMV-seropositive.

V is TRBV5-1 and J is TRBJ2-5, with 9 bases matching TRBD2. Trimming took 4 bases from V and 1 from J; bases not matched to a gene: 8. This CDR3 comprises 16 residues. Germline V gene lookup returns CDR1 SGHRS and CDR2 YFSETQ. The CDR3 bases are TGCGCCAGCAGCGTCGTCGGGCGGGGGGGCCAAGAGACCCAGTACTTC. Translating it yields CASSVVGRGGQETQYF.

This rearrangement joins TRBV18 to TRBJ2-7; TRBD2 agrees at 13 bases. V dropped 0 bases and J dropped 7; count of bases not matched to a gene: 6. CDR1 and CDR2 (germline): KGHSH, LQKENI. The CDR3 is 16 residues long. In DNA, the CDR3 is TGTGCCAGCTCACCACCTGGACTAGCGGGAGTAAGGGAGCAGTACTTC. It codes for CASSPPGLAGVREQYF.

The chain employs TRBV9 and TRBJ2-3; 9 bases align to TRBD2. This CDR3 has 16 residues. J was trimmed by 2 bases and V by 4 bases; bases with no gene match: 8. Germline-derived CDR1 and CDR2 are SGDLS and YYNGEE. The DNA of the CDR3 is TGTGCCAGCAGCCCCCGGACTAGCGTCCTCACAGATACGCAGTATTTT. This encodes CASSPRTSVLTDTQYF.

The chain carries TRBV6-5 and TRBJ2-5, with a possible D match to TRBD2 (6 bases). Germline V lookup: CDR1 MNHEY, CDR2 SVGAGI. The V end lost 2 bases, the J end lost 4 bases, and 17 bases lay between the germline ends. This CDR3 comprises 16 residues. CDR3 DNA: TGTGCCAGCAGTTACGGGCCCCTAGCGCAGGGAGAGACCCAGTACTTC. Amino acid sequence: CASSYGPLAQGETQYF.

The gene calls are TRBV11-3 and TRBJ2-3; perhaps TRBD1 as D (5 bases). V was cut by 5 bases and J by 0 bases, with 9 bases left in between. The CDR3 is made up of 14 amino acids. The germline V gene has CDR1 SGHNT and CDR2 YENEEA. The CDR3 DNA sequence: TGTGCCAGCAGCCAGGGCAGGAGCACAGATACGCAGTATTTT. It encodes CASSQGRSTDTQYF.

This rearrangement joins TRBV2 to TRBJ1-2, with 8 bases fitting TRBD1. Germline trimming cut 6 bases from V and 4 bases from J; bases unmatched to any gene: 4. The CDR3 is 13 amino acids. The germline CDR1 and CDR2 sequences are SNHLY and FYNNEI. CDR3 in amino acids: CASRTGQGYGYTF. The DNA of the CDR3 is TGTGCCAGCAGAACCGGACAGGGCTATGGCTACACCTTC. Variable domain in full (rest from reference TRBV2 and TRBJ1-2): EPEVTQTPSHQVTQMGQEVILRCVPISNHLYFYWYRQILGQKVEFLVSFYNNEISEKSEIFDDQFSVERPDGSNFTLKIRSTKLEDSAMYFCASRTGQGYGYTFGSGTRLTVV.

V and J are TRBV19 and TRBJ2-3, with 7 bases lining up with TRBD2. CDR1 is LNHDA and CDR2 is SQIVND in the germline V gene (reference sequence). The CDR3 is made up of 13 amino acids. Trimming removed 9 bases from V and 2 bases from J; junction bases left unmatched: 5. The chain's CDR3 is CASRGGLTDTQYF. The CDR3 region has the DNA TGTGCCAGCCGCGGGGGACTCACAGATACGCAGTATTTT.